This is a list of T cell receptor beta chains from one sample in a study of T cell repertoires in cytomegalovirus infection. MiXCR, run by TCRdb on the reads, gives a single entry per CDR3 protein. The sample has around 570,000 distinct CDR3 sequences; roughly 43% are singletons. Which antigens these TCRs recognize remains unknown. This specimen was cultured PBMCs, taken from culture after CMV antigen stimulation. These receptors all come from a human donor in good health (CMV status not recorded). Some clones in this sample may be carry-over from other donors' samples. CDR3s include the opening cysteine and the closing phenylalanine or tryptophan.

J gene,V gene,CDR3 protein
TRBJ2-3,TRBV12-3/TRBV12-4,CASSPFGLAGGPGDTQYF
TRBJ1-2,TRBV12-3/TRBV12-4,CASSLSSRDGYGYTF
TRBJ1-2,TRBV7-8,CASSSREIGGYTF
TRBJ2-7,TRBV12-3/TRBV12-4,CASTPSRDLTFQQYF
TRBJ1-2,TRBV7-2,CASSLAGRVHGYTF
TRBJ1-4,TRBV7-2,CASSSGPEKLFF
TRBJ1-6,TRBV5-1,CASSPQTGSPLHF
TRBJ1-1,TRBV6-5,CASSEGAAGNTEAFF
TRBJ2-1,TRBV7-2,CASNLGQGNNEQFF
TRBJ1-5,TRBV7-8,CASSPRRTGRQPQHF
TRBJ2-3,TRBV7-6,CASTTQGLKDTQYF
TRBJ2-2,TRBV12-3/TRBV12-4,CASSRGLDTGELFF
TRBJ1-6,TRBV7-2,CASSEDRGSYSPLHF
TRBJ2-1,TRBV6-2/TRBV6-3,CASSRGTSGRFF
TRBJ2-5,TRBV12-5,CASGLWGPTQYF
TRBJ1-4,TRBV7-6,CASSLAIQGGHDYREKLFF
TRBJ1-6,TRBV7-4,CASAPVRDNSPLHF
TRBJ1-4,TRBV7-9,CASRLNFGGKLFF
TRBJ2-2,TRBV28,CATRAGELFF
TRBJ1-1,TRBV27,CASSLGRSSKAFF
TRBJ1-5,TRBV4-1,CASSQEGHQPQHF
TRBJ1-6,TRBV27,CATGQGNNSPLHF
TRBJ1-6,TRBV7-6,CASSPGPAGLKNSPLHF
TRBJ1-1,TRBV19,CASTFDRNTEAFF
TRBJ2-1,TRBV11-2,CASSKGLAMGEQFF
TRBJ2-5,TRBV12-3/TRBV12-4,CASSWPDQETQYF
TRBJ1-2,TRBV5-1,CASSPLSPGQGDYGYTF
TRBJ2-3,TRBV11-2,CASSLGSIADTQYF
TRBJ2-1,TRBV20-1,CSARGGPTHRALPYNEQFF
TRBJ2-2,TRBV2,CASSHRGDNGELFF
TRBJ2-7,TRBV7-2,CASSLRVAGDYEQYF
TRBJ2-7,TRBV18,CASSPGQGEQYF
TRBJ1-1,TRBV29-1,CSVSDSEAAEAFF
TRBJ1-1,TRBV7-6,CASSQGPVTEAFF
TRBJ2-5,TRBV20-1,CSASQRGVQETQYF
TRBJ2-7,TRBV7-2,CASSFGTGGAYEQYF
TRBJ1-6,TRBV7-9,CASRSGQAAHHSPLHF
TRBJ1-4,TRBV4-1,CASSLPGQGRKKLFF
TRBJ1-2,TRBV7-2,CASSPRGGYGYTF